The sequence of this T cell receptor (beta chain) was determined in a study of identical twins listed by TCRdb under 2016. With respect to the entire study: The study deep-sequenced TCR alpha and beta repertoires from monozygotic twins, unrelated adults of various ages and cord blood to test whether fetal clonotypes persist. To rule out contamination, the twin experiments were replicated at different times with different library preparation protocols.

Only healthy Caucasian donors were included. Three pairs of female monozygotic twins, all aged roughly 18 to 30 years, were included in the twin cohort. The RNA used for TCR libraries was isolated from peripheral blood mononuclear cells. This clonotype occurred a few times. Its antigen has not been determined. No per-base quality is available; no much larger clone lies one base away. The library relied on 5' RACE. These reads were obtained on an Illumina HiSeq 2000. Template switching introduced a universal primer binding site; the final cDNA contained a unique molecular identifier, enabling accurate counting of TCR cDNA molecules. First-strand cDNA for TCR alpha and beta chains was synthesized from specific primers in the conserved constant-segment region. To control for contamination, every cDNA library carried two barcodes: a SMART-Mk sample barcode plus Illumina barcodes. TruSeq adapter sequences and Illumina sample barcodes were added in two successive PCR steps. The Illumina HiSeq platform was used with custom primers to sequence TCR alpha and beta cDNA libraries. In the source study's methods: MiGEC was used to process raw reads and extract unique molecular identifiers, and MiXCR was used to find CDR3 positions. Recombination models were inferred per individual with the repgenHMM and IGoR tools using an EM algorithm. The tcR package in R was used for shared clonotype analysis, with sharing normalized by the product of cloneset sizes. Out-of-frame nonproductive sequences were analyzed to study raw recombination free of thymic and clonal selection effects. The public reads were quality trimmed at Q25 with fastp and then assembled into clones with MiXCR by TCRdb, keeping productive beta chains. Entries are consolidated by CDR3 protein sequence, retaining the most common genes and DNA. Clone size and V and J calls follow TCRdb, not the original study. Across this sample there are about 890,000 distinct CDR3 sequences, with 9% to 15% seen only once. 1.5% to 2% of the sample rests with the top ten.

General study outcomes and caveats: Fewer insertions were carried by abundant cord blood beta clonotypes, a similar but weaker trend appeared in young adult naive repertoires, and no such trend appeared in memory repertoires. A weaker excess of twin sharing was found in beta out-of-frame sequences because the signal-to-noise ratio was lowered by fewer shared sequences. Because the same donors could not be followed over many years, the conclusions depended on cross-sectional statistical analysis. Recombination models systematically underestimated out-of-frame TCR alpha sharing in monozygotic twins but agreed with sharing between unrelated individuals. Zero-insertion analyses could be partly confounded by invariant T cells such as MAIT and iNKT, though diverse VJ usage argued against such confounding for most clonotypes. Compared with coincidental sharing between unrelated individuals, out-of-frame TCR alpha sequences shared between twins showed an excess of sequences with low generation probability.

From its cysteine to its phenylalanine, the CDR3 spans 13 amino acids. Only the CDR3 part of the read is kept: 39 bases, read in frame from the first base. CDR1 and CDR2 were assigned from the germline V gene as SGHRS and YFSETQ. V sheds 4 bases and J sheds 2 bases, leaving 10 bases between their ends. This sample also belongs to another study, concerning yellow fever vaccine responses in identical twins. The other study reports the following: According to the authors, the vaccine-induced T cell response in identical twins seemed to be partly convergent and partly specific to each individual. In the study, vaccine-responding T cell clones were precisely tracked in identical twins.

Sequenced sample: PBMCs. Recombination connected TRBV5-1 to TRBJ2-7, with the D gene too uncertain to name. The TCR originated in a woman younger than 30 in good health. The CDR3 loop reads CASSIRAAYEQYF. DNA sequence: TGCGCCAGCAGCATACGGGCCGCCTACGAGCAGTACTTC.